This TCR beta chain was found in a study of OX40 agonist ivuxolimab in advanced cancers. Patients with autoimmune history or systemic immunosuppression were excluded. Method: immunoSEQ multiplex PCR; TCRdb's copy keeps in-frame clones and lacks some. This repertoire shows around 60,000 clones, around 90% found once; its top ten account for 16%. About this clone: Its antigen is not identified.

Findings and limits, study-wide: Also showing low normalized T-cell clonal expansion were some of the nonresponders.

Trimming removed 4 bases from V and 5 bases from J; junction bases left unmatched: 18. CDR1 and CDR2 from the germline V gene are SGHRS and YFSETQ. The CDR3 extends over 19 amino acids. The V and J genes are TRBV5-1 and TRBJ2-1, with 10 bases identical to TRBD1. The TCR was taken from an adult with an advanced solid tumor such as melanoma, head and neck, liver or kidney cancer. The sample here was CD4+ or CD8+ T cells sorted from blood, taken in a trial of the OX40 agonist ivuxolimab. This CDR3 reads CASSRTGTGATTLHNEQFF. The CDR3 bases are TGCGCCAGCAGCCGAACCGGGACAGGGGCCACAACTTTACACAATGAGCAGTTCTTC.